The subject of this entry is one TCR beta chain. The data were obtained in a study of blood T cell repertoires in COVID-19. Using immunoSEQ multiplex PCR, the repertoire was profiled, and TCRdb retains in-frame clones only, with some absent. This table holds around 160,000 clones, approximately 82% found once. Germline values: CDR1 LGHDT, CDR2 YNNKEL (reference sequence). The CDR3 totals 13 residues. Deletions cut 0 bases from V and 11 bases from J, with 11 bases between. Sequencing was done on a sample of peripheral blood. This rearrangement joins TRBV3-1 (or the pseudogene TRBV3-2) to TRBJ1-3; D gene unclear. The receptor comes from a human donor with acute or convalescent COVID-19. The donor label of this sample is uncertain. CDR3 DNA sequence: TGTGCCAGCAGCCAAGATCTTATCACAGCCATATATTTT. Translation: CASSQDLITAIYF.